One and the same sample provided the 20 T cell receptor beta chains below, sequenced in a study of T cell responses to AZD1222 COVID-19 vaccine. Produced via immunoSEQ multiplex PCR; TCRdb's table is partial and in-frame only. The sample holds roughly 120,000 clones, roughly 90% seen once. This specimen was peripheral blood, taken on day 0 of AZD1222 vaccination. All receptors come from an adult in good health.

The rearrangement uses TRBV10-1 and TRBJ2-3; TRBD2 agrees at 9 bases. Germline-derived CDR1 and CDR2 are WNHNN and SYGVQD (reference sequence). Unmatched junction bases numbered 8, after V lost 4 bases and J lost 3 bases. The CDR3 spans 16 residues. The CDR3 region is CASSAASGAGTDTQYF. The CDR3 nucleotides are TGCGCCAGCAGTGCCGCTAGCGGGGCCGGAACAGATACGCAGTATTTT.

This clone occurred once. The chain links TRBV2 to TRBJ1-3; unclear D gene. Germline V gene sequence: CDR1 SNHLY, CDR2 FYNNEI. This CDR3 spans 13 amino acids. The V end was cut by 7 bases, the J end by 3 bases, with 10 bases between. In DNA, the CDR3 is TGTGCCAGCAAAGGCGTTTTTGGAAACACCATATATTTT. Encoded protein: CASKGVFGNTIYF. The variable domain in full, completed from reference TRBV2 and TRBJ1-3, reads EPEVTQTPSHQVTQMGQEVILRCVPISNHLYFYWYRQILGQKVEFLVSFYNNEISEKSEIFDDQFSVERPDGSNFTLKIRSTKLEDSAMYFCASKGVFGNTIYFGEGSWLTVV.

V gene TRBV3-1 (or the pseudogene TRBV3-2) combines with J gene TRBJ2-2, with TRBD2 as a possible D gene (6 bases). The CDR3 is made up of 15 amino acids. The V end was cut by 7 bases, the J end by 3 bases, with 15 bases between. Looked up from germline, CDR1 is LGHDT and CDR2 is YNNKEL (reference sequence). This CDR3 is CASNGGAGDTGELFF. CDR3 nucleotide sequence: TGTGCCAGCAACGGAGGGGCCGGGGACACCGGGGAGCTGTTTTTT.

A few counts support this clone. The chain has TRBV11-2 and TRBJ2-7, with TRBD1 matching over 7 bases. V shed 4 bases, J shed 1 base, and the junction held 7 bases outside the gene matches. CDR3 length equals 15 residues. Germline V gene sequence: CDR1 SGHAT, CDR2 FQNNGV. The CDR3 reads CASSSGQDISYEQYF. CDR3 nucleotides: TGTGCCAGCAGCTCCGGACAGGACATATCCTACGAGCAGTACTTC.

The chain couples TRBV7-9 to TRBJ2-7, with a weak D call TRBD2 (5 bases). The V end was cut by 2 bases, the J end by 3 bases, with 14 bases between. From germline, CDR1 is SEHNR and CDR2 FQNEAQ (reference sequence). CDR3 size: 15 residues. CDR3 region: CASSLITSGIYEQYF. In DNA form, the CDR3 reads TGTGCCAGCAGCTTAATCACGTCGGGGATCTACGAGCAGTACTTC.

The chain has TRBV5-8 and TRBJ1-5, with D hard to call. The CDR3 is made up of 16 amino acids. Germline assignment: CDR1 SGHTS and CDR2 YDEGEE. Deletions cut 0 bases from V and 0 bases from J, with 10 bases between. The CDR3 DNA sequence: TGTGCCAGCAGCTTGGAAGGGCCGTATAGCAATCAGCCCCAGCATTTT. Amino acids: CASSLEGPYSNQPQHF.

The rearrangement links TRBV27 to TRBJ1-1; 10 bases map to TRBD1. CDR1 and CDR2 (germline): MNHEY, SMNVEV (reference sequence). J lost 7 bases, V lost 5 bases, and 4 bases had no gene match. CDR3 length: 13 residues. The CDR3 DNA is TGTGCCAGCAGTGGGGACAGGGGCCTTGAAGCTTTCTTT. It is translated as CASSGDRGLEAFF.

CDR3 protein: CAGNRDNEQFF. The CDR3 DNA sequence: TGTGCAGGGAACAGAGACAATGAGCAGTTCTTC. The rearrangement joins TRBV2 to TRBJ2-1; D not certain. In germline, CDR1 is SNHLY, CDR2 FYNNEI. This CDR3 is 11 amino acids long.

CDR3 amino acids: CATQTWTGSESQYF. For the CDR3, the DNA is TGTGCCACCCAGACCTGGACAGGGTCAGAATCCCAGTATTTT. The chain links TRBV24-1 to TRBJ2-3, with 8 bases identical to TRBD1. V gave up 9 bases and J gave up 12 bases; unmatched junction bases: 16. The CDR3 is 14 residues long. Germline V gene data show CDR1 as KGHDR and CDR2 as SFDVKD.

J is TRBJ1-3 and V is TRBV7-9; D not resolved. CDR3 size: 10 residues. The V gene lost 5 bases and the J gene lost 6 bases, with 2 bases spanning the gap. Germline-derived CDR1 and CDR2 are SEHNR and FQNEAQ (reference sequence). The CDR3 nucleotides are TGTGCCAGCAGCCAAAACACCATATATTTT. It is translated as CASSQNTIYF.

The chain has TRBV2 and TRBJ2-7; 11 nucleotides align to TRBD2. This CDR3 is built from 15 residues. In germline, CDR1 is SNHLY, CDR2 FYNNEI. V lost 5 bases and J lost 0; bases outside the gene matches: 3. The CDR3 nucleotides read TGTGCCAGCAGTCCAACTAGCGGGAGCTCCTACGAGCAGTACTTC. Translated: CASSPTSGSSYEQYF. The full variable domain, rest sourced from reference TRBV2 and TRBJ2-7, is EPEVTQTPSHQVTQMGQEVILRCVPISNHLYFYWYRQILGQKVEFLVSFYNNEISEKSEIFDDQFSVERPDGSNFTLKIRSTKLEDSAMYFCASSPTSGSSYEQYFGPGTRLTVT.

The chain couples TRBV5-1 to TRBJ2-3, with 10 positions matching TRBD2. Germline-derived CDR1 and CDR2 are SGHRS and YFSETQ. The CDR3 spans 17 residues. Trimming cost V 5 bases and J 5 bases; bases outside gene matches: 14. The CDR3 sequence is CASRVGPAGGQKDTQYF. The CDR3 nucleotides are TGCGCCAGCAGAGTTGGCCCAGCGGGGGGGCAGAAAGATACGCAGTATTTT.

The CDR3 spells CASSFTWGGSPGELFF. DNA for the CDR3: TGTGCCAGCAGCTTTACGTGGGGCGGGAGTCCCGGGGAGCTGTTTTTT. The J gene is TRBJ2-2, the V gene TRBV7-2; TRBD2 agrees at 7 bases. This CDR3 region has 16 residues. V dropped 3 bases and J dropped 6; count of bases not matched to a gene: 10. Per the germline V gene, CDR1 is SGHTA and CDR2 is FQGNSA.

This clone was detected once. The rearrangement uses TRBV20-1 and TRBJ2-2; D perhaps matches TRBD1 (5 bases). Germline V gene data show CDR1 as DFQATT and CDR2 as SNEGSKA (reference sequence). The CDR3 has 15 amino acids. Between the trimmed V and J ends, which lost 3 bases and 2 bases, there was a span of 13 bases. CDR3 sequence reads: CSASRLTDNTGELFF. The DNA of the CDR3 is TGCAGTGCTAGTAGGTTGACAGACAACACCGGGGAGCTGTTTTTT.

The rearrangement uses TRBV28 and TRBJ1-2; TRBD1 is a possible D gene (6 bases). V was clipped by 4 bases and J by 13 bases, with 13 bases between them. The CDR3 covers 11 residues. CDR1 is MDHEN and CDR2 is SYDVKM in the germline V gene. In DNA form, the CDR3 reads TGTGCCAGCAGTTCACAGGGCCTGAGCACCTTC. Protein sequence: CASSSQGLSTF.

The count of this clone is one. This chain joins TRBV27 and TRBJ1-6; TRBD1 is a possible D gene (6 bases). Germline CDR1 and CDR2: MNHEY and SMNVEV (reference sequence). The CDR3 runs 15 residues. Trimming pared 3 bases from V and 6 bases from J, leaving 12 bases between. CDR3 amino acids: CASSLFGQTNSPLHF. The DNA of the CDR3 is TGTGCCAGCAGTTTGTTTGGACAGACTAATTCACCCCTCCACTTT.

The chain has TRBV6-6 and TRBJ2-1, with 7 bases identical to TRBD2. V was clipped by 8 bases and J by 0 bases; unmatched bases: 4. The germline V gene has CDR1 MNHNY and CDR2 SVGAGI (reference sequence). The CDR3 contains 14 residues. The CDR3, as DNA: TGTGCCAGCTTGGGGGGGAGCTCCTACAATGAGCAGTTCTTC. Its protein product is CASLGGSSYNEQFF.

The rearrangement uses TRBV27 and TRBJ1-2; a possible D gene is TRBD1 (5 bases). The CDR3 covers 16 residues. The ends were cut back, 3 bases at V and 2 bases at J, with 16 bases in the middle. From germline, CDR1 is MNHEY and CDR2 SMNVEV (reference sequence). For the CDR3, the DNA is TGTGCCAGCAGTTTGGTGGCCCAGGGCACCAACTATGGCTACACCTTC. Translation: CASSLVAQGTNYGYTF.

The V gene is TRBV2, the J gene TRBJ2-3; a weak D match, TRBD2 (5 bases). The CDR3 length is 13 residues. Deletions cut 8 bases from V and 0 bases from J, with 9 bases between. The germline CDR1 and CDR2 sequences are SNHLY and FYNNEI. The CDR3 protein is CASGLASTDTQYF. Written as DNA, the CDR3 is TGTGCCAGCGGGTTAGCGAGCACAGATACGCAGTATTTT.

This clone has a handful of counts. The genes are TRBV6-2 or TRBV6-3 and TRBJ1-2, with D maybe TRBD1 (5 bases). Per germline, CDR1 MNHEY and CDR2 SVGEGT. The CDR3 totals 14 residues. Trimming stripped 0 bases from V and 8 bases from J, with 13 bases between. CDR3 loop: CASSYSTGRGGYTF. The DNA for the CDR3 is TGTGCCAGCAGTTACTCTACGGGACGTGGAGGCTACACCTTC.